The present TCR beta chain was sequenced within a study of T cell repertoires in cytomegalovirus infection. At the level of the study: Based on public TCR beta signatures, there were indications of CMV infection and of a matching HLA type. Study-wide findings and caveats: The cumulative frequency of public TCR beta families identified carriers of CMV plus the relevant HLA.

TCRdb recomputed calls from the reads with MiXCR, one row per CDR3 protein. The sample shows 650,000 to 900,000 distinct CDR3 sequences, approximately 32% of them seen only once. This clonotype was detected only a few times. What it binds is not known. This TCR was recovered from a human donor in good health (CMV status not recorded). Some clones in this sample may be carry-over from other donors' samples. The source material was cultured CD8+ T cells from PBMCs, sampled from culture after CMV antigen stimulation.

The CDR3 sequence: CSAGVLGTEAFF. CDR3 DNA: TGCAGTGCAGGTGTCTTAGGGACTGAAGCTTTCTTT. V is TRBV20-1 and J is TRBJ1-1, with unresolved D. From germline, CDR1 is DFQATT and CDR2 SNEGSKA (reference sequence). The CDR3 loop spans 12 amino acids. The ends were cut back, 6 bases at V and 5 bases at J, with 13 bases in the middle.